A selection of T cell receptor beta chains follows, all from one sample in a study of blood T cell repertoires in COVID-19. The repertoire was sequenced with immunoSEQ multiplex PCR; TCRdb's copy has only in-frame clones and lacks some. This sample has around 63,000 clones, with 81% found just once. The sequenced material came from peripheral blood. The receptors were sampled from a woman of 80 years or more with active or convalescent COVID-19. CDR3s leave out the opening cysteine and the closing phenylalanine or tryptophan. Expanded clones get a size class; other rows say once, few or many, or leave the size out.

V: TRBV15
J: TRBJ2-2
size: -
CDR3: ATSRGRTGSTGELF

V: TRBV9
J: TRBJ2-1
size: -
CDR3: ASSFTSGGDNEQF

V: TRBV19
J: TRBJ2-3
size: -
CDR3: ASQGQGAADTQY

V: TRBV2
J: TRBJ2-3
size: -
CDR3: ASTPAGAYTDTQY

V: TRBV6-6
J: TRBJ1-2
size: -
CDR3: ASSPLGGGGYT

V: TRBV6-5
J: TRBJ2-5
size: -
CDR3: ASRLPGGETQY

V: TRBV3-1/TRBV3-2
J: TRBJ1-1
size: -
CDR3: ASSRAQGNTEAF

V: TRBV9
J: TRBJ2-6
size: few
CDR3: ASSDGGQIFNSGANVLT

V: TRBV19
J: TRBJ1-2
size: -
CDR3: ASSGGTDYYT

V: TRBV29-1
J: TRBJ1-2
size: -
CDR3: SGGDSQYGYT

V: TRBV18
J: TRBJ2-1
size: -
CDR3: ASSPGAPGGQF

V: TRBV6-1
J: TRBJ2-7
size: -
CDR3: ASSEALGSTYEQY

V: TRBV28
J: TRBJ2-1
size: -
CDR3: ATRLASTYNEQF

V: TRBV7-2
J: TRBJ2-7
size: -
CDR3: ASSLGGSQGFNEQY

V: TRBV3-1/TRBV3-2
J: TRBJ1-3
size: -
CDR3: ASSQDDRGGNTIY

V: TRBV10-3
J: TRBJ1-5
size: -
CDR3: AISDLDAEPQH

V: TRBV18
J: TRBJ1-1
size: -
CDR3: ASSPTGYAEAF

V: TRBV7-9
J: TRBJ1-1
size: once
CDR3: ASSLGTYPTEAF

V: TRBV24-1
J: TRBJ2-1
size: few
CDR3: ATSDWTSPYNEQF

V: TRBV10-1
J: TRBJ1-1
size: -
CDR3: ASRGGVTEAF

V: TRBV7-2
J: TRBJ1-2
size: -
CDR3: ASSLQGVSGYT

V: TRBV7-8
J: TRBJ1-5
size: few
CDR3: ASSWGVGGNQPQH

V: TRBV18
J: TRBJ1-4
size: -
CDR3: ASSPFGQGAGEKLF

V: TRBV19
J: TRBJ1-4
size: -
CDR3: ASSRALVEGEKLF

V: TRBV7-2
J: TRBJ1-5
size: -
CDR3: ASSVGQSNQPQH

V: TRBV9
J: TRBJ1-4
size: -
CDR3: ASSAERRWGLEEKLF

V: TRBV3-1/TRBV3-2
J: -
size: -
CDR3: ASSEVSSGNTIY

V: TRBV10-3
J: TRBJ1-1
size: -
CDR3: AISEQGANTEAF

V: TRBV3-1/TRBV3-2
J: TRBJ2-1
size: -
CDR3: ASSPDSQSYNEQF

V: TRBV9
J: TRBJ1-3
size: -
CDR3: ASSPQGTNENTIY

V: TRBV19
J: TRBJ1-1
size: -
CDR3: ASSPHAGTGQAF

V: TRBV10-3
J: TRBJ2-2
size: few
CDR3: AINPDTGELF

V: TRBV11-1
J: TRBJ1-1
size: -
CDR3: ASSPRQGGAKAF

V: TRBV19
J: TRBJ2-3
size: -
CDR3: ASSRVGQSTDTQY

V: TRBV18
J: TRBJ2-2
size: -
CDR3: ASSRIRLDTQSGELF

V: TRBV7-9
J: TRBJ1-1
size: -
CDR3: ASSSTGTATEAF

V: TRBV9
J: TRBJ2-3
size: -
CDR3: ASSPSGGVPDTQY

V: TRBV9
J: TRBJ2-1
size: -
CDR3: ASSASRDYNEQF

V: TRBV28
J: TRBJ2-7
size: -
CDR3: ASIPEGQGLYEQY

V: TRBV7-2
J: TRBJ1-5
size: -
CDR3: ASSKATGEGFPQH

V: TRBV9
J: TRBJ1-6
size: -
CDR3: ASSVQGQGNSPLH

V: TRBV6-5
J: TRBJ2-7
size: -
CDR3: ASTGLAYEQY

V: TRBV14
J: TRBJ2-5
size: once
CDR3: ASSHTTWTGLEETQY

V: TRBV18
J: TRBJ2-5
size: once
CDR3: ASSPPPASPGETQY

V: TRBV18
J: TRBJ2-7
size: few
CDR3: ASSPRKGASYEQY

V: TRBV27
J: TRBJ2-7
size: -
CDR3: ASSWTGSSYEQY

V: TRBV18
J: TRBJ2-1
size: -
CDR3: ASSPGTGLYNEQF

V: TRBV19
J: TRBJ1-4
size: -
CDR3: ASSIFQGGEKLF

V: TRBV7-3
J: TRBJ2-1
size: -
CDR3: ASSQQGSNEQF

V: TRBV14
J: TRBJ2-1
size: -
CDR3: ASSTRTSGGASYNEQF

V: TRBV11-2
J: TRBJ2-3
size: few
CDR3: ASSSGQTQGTQY

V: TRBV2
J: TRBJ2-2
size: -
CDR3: ASSFPRDRGPGELF

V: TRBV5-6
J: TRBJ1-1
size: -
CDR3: ASSLIFGQGVGNTEAF

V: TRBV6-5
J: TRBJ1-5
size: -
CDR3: ASSPQIGGRPQH

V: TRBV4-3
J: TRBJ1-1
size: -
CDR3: ASSQEIQGSTEAF